These 30 T cell receptor beta chains originate from one sample sequenced in a study of T-cell reconstitution after alpha-beta-depleted transplantation in children. The authors prepared the TCRbeta library with unique molecular identifiers. TCRdb re-analysed the PCR reads in MiXCR, keeping a single row per CDR3 protein. Here the sample spans 490,000 or so distinct CDR3 sequences, approximately 13% being singletons. The sequencing used PBMCs from the stem cell graft donor, collected from the stem cell graft. The receptors stem from a human donor who donated a stem cell graft to a child with combined immunodeficiency.

V is TRBV12-3 or TRBV12-4 and J is TRBJ2-4; D is undetermined. V was shortened by 3 bases and J by 3 bases, with 9 bases between the two germline ends. The CDR3 is 14 amino acids. CDR3 DNA: TGTGCCAGCAGTTTTGACGGACGCAAAAACATTCAGTACTTC. It is translated as CASSFDGRKNIQYF.

This clonotype was seen repeatedly, ten times or more. This chain connects TRBV4-3 to TRBJ2-7; the D gene is possibly TRBD1 (5 bases). This CDR3 has 17 residues. Trimming shortened V by 0 bases and J by 1 base, and 16 bases separated the two germline ends. The germline gives CDR1 LGHNA, CDR2 YSLEER. The CDR3 here is CASSQDGAQGLSYEQYF. The CDR3 DNA follows: TGCGCCAGCAGCCAAGATGGGGCGCAGGGCCTTTCCTACGAGCAGTACTTC.

This clonotype was counted ten times or more. The CDR3 DNA is TGTGCCAGCAGTGAATCGGGAACCATCACAGATACGCAGTATTTT. This codes for CASSESGTITDTQYF. The chain carries TRBV6-1 and TRBJ2-3; possibly TRBD2 for D (5 bases). CDR3 length: 15 residues. Germline CDR1 and CDR2: MNHNS and SASEGT. V was shortened by 2 bases and J by 2 bases, with 11 bases between the two germline ends.

This chain links TRBV29-1 with TRBJ2-6, with 7 bases fitting TRBD1. Trimming removed 4 bases from V and 4 bases from J; junction bases left unmatched: 10. The CDR3 is made up of 16 amino acids. Germline lookup yields CDR1 SQVTM and CDR2 ANQGSEA. CDR3 sequence reads: CSVVFRGKVGANVLTF. Written as DNA, the CDR3 is TGCAGCGTTGTCTTCAGGGGGAAGGTGGGGGCCAACGTCCTGACTTTC.

This clonotype was picked up many times. The chain carries TRBV12-3 or TRBV12-4 and TRBJ2-5; 7 bases agree with TRBD1. The trim removed 6 bases at V and 2 bases at J, leaving 6 bases unmatched. The CDR3 length is 14 residues. Here the CDR3 reads CASSQGQFQETQYF. The DNA of the CDR3 is TGTGCCAGCAGCCAGGGACAGTTTCAAGAGACCCAGTACTTC.

This clonotype was observed a handful of times. This chain uses TRBV12-3 or TRBV12-4 with TRBJ2-3; TRBD2 is a possible D gene (5 bases). V gave up 11 bases and J gave up 4 bases, with 34 bases separating them. The CDR3 is 19 residues long. The CDR3 nucleotides read TGTGCCTTCTCCCCTGGGCTTTGGGCGCTTCACCGAGGGCCAGATACGCAGTATTTT. Amino acid sequence: CAFSPGLWALHRGPDTQYF.

This chain connects TRBV5-6 to TRBJ2-7, with D perhaps assigned TRBD1 or TRBD2 (6 bases each). Trimming removed 4 bases from V and 4 bases from J, with 18 bases in between. The CDR3 is 15 residues long. CDR1 and CDR2 (germline): SGHDT, YYEEEE. In nucleotides, the CDR3 is TGTGCCAGCAGCGCCAACGGGGGCAGGAGATACGAGCAGTACTTC. Its translation is CASSANGGRRYEQYF.

This clonotype came up many times. The J gene is TRBJ2-2, the V gene TRBV5-1; D is unclear. The V end lost 0 bases, the J end lost 5 bases, and 11 bases lay between the germline ends. CDR3 length: 15 amino acids. Germline CDR1 is SGHRS and CDR2 is YFSETQ. The CDR3 region has the DNA TGCGCCAGCAGCTTGGAGGGCGCCCCGACCGGGGAGCTGTTTTTT. Amino acids: CASSLEGAPTGELFF.

There are many counts of this clonotype. This chain joins TRBV27 and TRBJ2-1; 10 bases agree with TRBD2. Germline trimming cut 0 bases from V and 6 bases from J; bases unmatched to any gene: 2. Germline CDR1 and CDR2: MNHEY and SMNVEV (reference sequence). The CDR3 is 15 residues long. The CDR3 is CASSLSLAGVNEQFF. The CDR3 DNA reads TGTGCCAGCAGTTTATCCCTAGCGGGGGTCAATGAGCAGTTCTTC.

This clonotype was detected ten times or more. V is TRBV5-6 and J is TRBJ2-5; 11 bases are shared with TRBD2. Germline lookup yields CDR1 SGHDT and CDR2 YYEEEE. The CDR3 has 17 amino acids. V was clipped by 1 base and J by 0 bases; unmatched bases: 5. CDR3 coding DNA: TGTGCCAGCAGCTTGTATTCTAGCGGGAGGTACCAAGAGACCCAGTACTTC. It is translated as CASSLYSSGRYQETQYF.

The gene calls are TRBV18 and TRBJ2-1, with 8 bases fitting TRBD2. This CDR3 spans 16 amino acids. The trim removed 0 bases at V and 2 bases at J, leaving 3 bases unmatched. Germline V gene data show CDR1 as KGHSH and CDR2 as LQKENI. The CDR3 DNA reads TGTGCCAGCTCACCACCCTCGGGAGGGCCCTACAATGAGCAGTTCTTC. This sequence encodes CASSPPSGGPYNEQFF.

This chain joins TRBV12-3 or TRBV12-4 and TRBJ1-5; a weak D match, TRBD1 (6 bases). With 5 bases removed from V and 5 bases from J, the gap between germline ends came to 16 bases. The CDR3 has 15 amino acids. The CDR3 loop is CASSPPGTNYQPQHF. Written as DNA, the CDR3 is TGTGCCAGCAGTCCGCCCGGGACAAACTATCAGCCCCAGCATTTT.

This chain links TRBV11-2 with TRBJ2-1; 8 bases agree with TRBD1. Unmatched junction bases numbered 4, after V lost 0 bases and J lost 9 bases. This CDR3 has 14 amino acids. From germline, CDR1 is SGHAT and CDR2 FQNNGV. The CDR3 DNA follows: TGTGCCAGCAGCTTAGACAGACAGGGGACTGAGCAGTTCTTC. This codes for CASSLDRQGTEQFF.

The chain has TRBV29-1 and TRBJ2-3; D is perhaps TRBD1 or TRBD2 (6 bases each). From germline, CDR1 is SQVTM and CDR2 ANQGSEA. The CDR3 extends over 13 amino acids. Trimming removed 6 bases at V and 2 bases at J, with 12 bases between. The chain's CDR3 is CSVEGDSTDTQYF. The CDR3 nucleotides read TGCAGCGTGGAGGGGGACTCCACAGATACGCAGTATTTT.

This clonotype has a count of ten or more. The chain employs TRBV5-1 and TRBJ2-7, with D possibly TRBD2 on 6 matching bases. Germline-derived CDR1 and CDR2 are SGHRS and YFSETQ. The CDR3 loop spans 14 amino acids. The V end lost 6 bases, the J end lost 6 bases, and 19 bases lay between the germline ends. The CDR3 sequence: CASKTGTLTSEQYF. In DNA form, the CDR3 reads TGCGCCAGCAAAACCGGGACTCTCACCTCCGAGCAGTACTTC.

This clonotype was counted between two and nine times. The chain links TRBV5-1 to TRBJ2-3, with TRBD1 matching over 8 bases. The germline V gene has CDR1 SGHRS and CDR2 YFSETQ. The CDR3 extends over 17 amino acids. V was clipped by 0 bases and J by 4 bases; unmatched bases: 10. The CDR3 loop reads CASSLEGQGAVADTQYF. CDR3 DNA sequence: TGCGCCAGCAGCTTGGAAGGTCAGGGGGCCGTCGCAGATACGCAGTATTTT. The whole variable domain, filled in from reference TRBV5-1 and TRBJ2-3, reads KAGVTQTPRYLIKTRGQQVTLSCSPISGHRSVSWYQQTPGQGLQFLFEYFSETQRNKGNFPGRFSGRQFSNSRSEMNVSTLELGDSALYLCASSLEGQGAVADTQYFGPGTRLTVL.

The sample holds a few counts of this clonotype. J is TRBJ2-1 and V is TRBV5-5; TRBD2 agrees at 11 bases. Germline CDR1 is SGHKS and CDR2 is YYEKEE (reference sequence). This CDR3 contains 15 residues. J lost 6 bases, V lost 2 bases, and 4 bases had no gene match. CDR3: CASSFSGGAANEQFF. In DNA form, the CDR3 reads TGTGCCAGCAGCTTTAGCGGGGGGGCGGCCAATGAGCAGTTCTTC.

This clonotype was counted a few times. The V call is TRBV28, the J call TRBJ1-2; D is unclear. The germline CDR1 and CDR2 sequences are MDHEN and SYDVKM. Trimming left V 8 bases short and J 8 bases short, with 21 bases between. The CDR3 length is 14 residues. This CDR3 reads CASLLDGPMRGYTF. CDR3 nucleotides: TGTGCCAGCCTTTTGGACGGGCCGATGCGGGGCTACACCTTC.

This clonotype was seen only a few times. The J gene is TRBJ2-7, the V gene TRBV12-3 or TRBV12-4; D uncertain. The germline V and J ends were trimmed by 5 bases and 7 bases, with 9 bases remaining between them. The length of the CDR3 is 11 residues. CDR3 DNA: TGTGCCAGCAGTGGTCTGGGGGAGCAGTACTTC. Encoded protein: CASSGLGEQYF.

This clonotype was observed a few times. This chain links TRBV27 with TRBJ2-1; 9 bases match TRBD2. The CDR3 contains 17 residues. The ends lost 6 bases at V and 8 bases at J; junction bases unmatched: 17. Germline values: CDR1 MNHEY, CDR2 SMNVEV (reference sequence). The CDR3 coding sequence is TGTGCCAGCAGGGAGGTTGTTGGGCGGGAGGGCTTCGATGAGCAGTTCTTC. It specifies CASREVVGREGFDEQFF.

V and J are TRBV12-3 or TRBV12-4 and TRBJ2-7; perhaps TRBD2 as D (6 bases). The V end lost 3 bases, the J end lost 3 bases, and 12 bases lay between the germline ends. CDR3 length: 14 residues. This CDR3 is CASSFSGLIYEQYF. The CDR3 DNA reads TGTGCCAGCAGTTTTAGCGGCCTGATCTACGAGCAGTACTTC.

This clonotype has ten or more counts. V usage is TRBV12-3 or TRBV12-4 and J usage is TRBJ2-1; D is unresolved. The V end was cut by 5 bases, the J end by 6 bases, with 20 bases between. This CDR3 has 16 amino acids. The CDR3: CASSPWVAENPNEQFF. For the CDR3, the DNA is TGTGCCAGCAGTCCATGGGTGGCGGAGAATCCCAATGAGCAGTTCTTC.

This clonotype was recorded a few times. The chain carries TRBV2 and TRBJ2-1; D ambiguous. Per germline, CDR1 SNHLY and CDR2 FYNNEI. V shed 7 bases and J shed 0 bases, with 13 bases lying between them. This CDR3 region has 15 residues. CDR3 region: CASMIRQSSYNEQFF. Written as DNA, the CDR3 is TGTGCCAGCATGATCCGGCAGAGCTCCTACAATGAGCAGTTCTTC. The full variable domain, in which reference TRBV2 and TRBJ2-1 provide the parts outside the CDR3, is EPEVTQTPSHQVTQMGQEVILRCVPISNHLYFYWYRQILGQKVEFLVSFYNNEISEKSEIFDDQFSVERPDGSNFTLKIRSTKLEDSAMYFCASMIRQSSYNEQFFGPGTRLTVL.

This clonotype was detected ten times or more. The V call is TRBV10-3, the J call TRBJ2-2; no clear D gene. This CDR3 has 11 residues. V shed 11 bases and J shed 9 bases, with 13 bases lying between them. Germline V lookup: CDR1 ENHRY, CDR2 SYGVKD. The CDR3 is CAHSHGRELFF. The DNA for the CDR3 is TGTGCCCACAGCCACGGCCGGGAGCTGTTTTTT.

This clonotype was observed many times. This rearrangement joins TRBV9 to TRBJ1-6; unclear D gene. The CDR3 spans 14 residues. CDR1 SGDLS and CDR2 YYNGEE come from the germline V gene. Trimming cost V 0 bases and J 10 bases, with 11 bases left between them. CDR3 coding DNA: TGTGCCAGCAGCGTAGAAACGCCCGGCTCACCCCTCCACTTT. This codes for CASSVETPGSPLHF.

The J gene is TRBJ2-7, the V gene TRBV14; D gene ambiguous. V was cut by 4 bases and J by 4 bases, with 8 bases left in between. The CDR3 has 12 residues. The germline V gene encodes CDR1 SGHDN and CDR2 FVKESK. CDR3 region: CASSRAGYEQYF. The CDR3 bases are TGTGCCAGCAGCCGCGCCGGGTACGAGCAGTACTTC.

The rearrangement uses TRBV11-2 and TRBJ2-3; TRBD1 agrees at 8 bases. Germline lookup yields CDR1 SGHAT and CDR2 FQNNGV. The CDR3 extends over 18 amino acids. J was trimmed by 3 bases and V by 4 bases; bases with no gene match: 15. In nucleotides, the CDR3 is TGTGCCAGCAGCTCGCGGACAGGGCCCCTCTCTGGAACAGATACGCAGTATTTT. Translation gives CASSSRTGPLSGTDTQYF.

The table lists this clonotype with many counts. This sequence joins TRBV5-1 and TRBJ2-1; TRBD2 matches 10 bases. The CDR3 totals 15 residues. Per the germline V gene, CDR1 is SGHRS and CDR2 is YFSETQ. Trimming removed 6 bases from V and 6 bases from J; junction bases left unmatched: 9. Written as DNA, the CDR3 is TGCGCCAGCACCCCGCTAGCGGGGGATGGCAATGAGCAGTTCTTC. Protein sequence: CASTPLAGDGNEQFF.

The V and J genes are TRBV5-4 and TRBJ2-5; D uncertain. CDR1 SGHNT and CDR2 YYREEE come from the germline V gene (reference sequence). This CDR3 has 12 residues. V lost 4 bases and J 7 bases, leaving 11 bases between the germline ends. Here the CDR3 DNA reads TGTGCCAGCAGCCCACTGTCGGGGACCCAGTACTTC. It translates to CASSPLSGTQYF. Using reference TRBV5-4 and TRBJ2-5 for the parts outside the CDR3, the full variable domain is ETGVTQSPTHLIKTRGQQVTLRCSSQSGHNTVSWYQQALGQGPQFIFQYYREEENGRGNFPPRFSGLQFPNYSSELNVNALELDDSALYLCASSPLSGTQYFGPGTRLLVL.

This clonotype was found many times. This chain connects TRBV2 to TRBJ2-7, with 8 bases lining up with TRBD2. Germline V gene lookup returns CDR1 SNHLY and CDR2 FYNNEI. The CDR3 spans 15 residues. The V segment lost 6 bases and the J segment 2 bases; nucleotides outside the gene matches: 9. For the CDR3, the DNA is TGTGCCAGCAGCGAACGACTAGCGTTAACCTACGAGCAGTACTTC. Its protein product is CASSERLALTYEQYF. Combining the CDR3 with reference TRBV2 and TRBJ2-7 gives the whole variable domain EPEVTQTPSHQVTQMGQEVILRCVPISNHLYFYWYRQILGQKVEFLVSFYNNEISEKSEIFDDQFSVERPDGSNFTLKIRSTKLEDSAMYFCASSERLALTYEQYFGPGTRLTVT.